This entry features one TCR beta chain sequence. In its sample, this clonotype was seen a few times. Its cognate antigen has yet to be identified. Base qualities are not at hand, and no much larger clone is one base apart. This entry is derived from a study of response to subunit inactivated influenza vaccine (dated by TCRdb to 2016 to 2019). Regarding the research as a whole: Deep quantitative T cell receptor repertoire profiling was used in the study to track responses to a trivalent subunit inactivated influenza vaccine. General findings and caveats noted by the study authors: The authors suggested that each seasonal influenza vaccination may recruit only a limited number of new T cells.

The library was obtained by RT-PCR. TCRdb records Illumina HiSeq 2500 as the sequencer. TCRdb handled the public reads itself, with Q25 trimming in fastp and clone calling in MiXCR, and kept productive beta chains. Rows with one shared CDR3 protein collapse into an entry with the most common genes and DNA. The sample table lists 560,000 or so distinct CDR3 sequences, around 8% of them with a count of one. The leading ten clones occupy around 13% of the sample. From its cysteine to its phenylalanine, the CDR3 spans 13 amino acids. This entry keeps only the CDR3 DNA: 39 bases, framed from base 1. Cut back by 0 bases and 7 bases, the V and J ends lie 7 bases apart. CDR1 LGHNA and CDR2 YNFKEQ are derived from the germline V gene.

The receptor was isolated from a man aged 50 to 69 who received an inactivated influenza vaccine. Donor details come from another sample of the same person, matched by shared clones. Specimen: PBMCs from blood, collected less than 30 months after vaccination. The chain is encoded by TRBV4-2 joined to TRBJ1-5; a tentative D match to TRBD1 spans 5 bases. CDR3 sequence: CASSQEGGQPQHF. The DNA is TGTGCCAGCAGCCAAGAGGGGGGGCAGCCCCAGCATTTT.